This is a list of T cell receptor beta chains from one sample in a study of response to subunit inactivated influenza vaccine. TCRdb processed the RT-PCR reads anew with MiXCR; each CDR3 protein has one entry. The sample has 800,000 to 1,000,000 distinct CDR3 sequences; 21% are singletons. The specimen comprised PBMCs from blood, sampled around 5 days after vaccination. These TCRs come from a man aged 50 to 59 who received an inactivated influenza vaccine. The CDR3 runs from the conserved cysteine through the conserved F or W. The order of the fields is clone size, J gene, D gene, V gene, CDR3 protein, CDR3 DNA. The D gene is left open where the match is weak. Only part of the rows carry a size: once, few, many, or a class if the clone is expanded.

clone_size: few; j_call: TRBJ2-5; d_call: TRBD2; v_call: TRBV4-2; cdr3_aa: CASSTGRGRAVETQYF; cdr3_nt: TGTGCCAGCAGCACTGGGAGAGGGAGGGCCGTAGAGACCCAGTACTTC
clone_size: .; j_call: TRBJ2-1; d_call: TRBD1; v_call: TRBV6-1; cdr3_aa: CASRINSGQGYEQFF; cdr3_nt: TGTGCCAGCAGGATAAATTCGGGACAGGGCTATGAGCAGTTCTTC
clone_size: .; j_call: TRBJ2-1; d_call: TRBD2; v_call: TRBV20-1; cdr3_aa: CSAKAGGIRNEQFF; cdr3_nt: TGCAGTGCCAAAGCGGGAGGAATCAGGAATGAGCAGTTCTTC
clone_size: few; j_call: TRBJ2-2; d_call: TRBD2; v_call: TRBV12-3/TRBV12-4; cdr3_aa: CASGRGRRGTGELFF; cdr3_nt: TGTGCCAGCGGTCGCGGGAGGCGTGGCACCGGGGAGCTGTTTTTT
clone_size: .; j_call: TRBJ1-6; d_call: .; v_call: TRBV15; cdr3_aa: CATSRDRQGNSPLHF; cdr3_nt: TGTGCCACCAGCAGAGATCGCCAGGGTAATTCACCCCTCCACTTT
clone_size: few; j_call: TRBJ2-7; d_call: .; v_call: TRBV6-2/TRBV6-3; cdr3_aa: CASCGSESSYEQYF; cdr3_nt: TGTGCCAGCTGCGGGTCTGAAAGCTCCTACGAGCAGTACTTC
clone_size: few; j_call: TRBJ2-1; d_call: .; v_call: TRBV11-2; cdr3_aa: CASSPFDRGPLNEQFF; cdr3_nt: TGTGCCAGCAGCCCCTTTGATCGGGGCCCTTTGAATGAGCAGTTCTTC
clone_size: few; j_call: TRBJ1-3; d_call: .; v_call: TRBV12-3/TRBV12-4; cdr3_aa: CASSPTRHSGNTIYF; cdr3_nt: TGTGCCAGCAGTCCCACACGCCACTCTGGAAACACCATATATTTT
clone_size: few; j_call: TRBJ2-2; d_call: TRBD2; v_call: TRBV5-1; cdr3_aa: CASSLVSGRNTGELFF; cdr3_nt: TGCGCCAGCAGCTTGGTTAGCGGGAGGAACACCGGGGAGCTGTTTTTT
clone_size: few; j_call: TRBJ2-5; d_call: .; v_call: TRBV28; cdr3_aa: CASSQQGLRETQYF; cdr3_nt: TGTGCCAGCAGTCAGCAGGGTTTACGGGAGACCCAGTACTTC
clone_size: few; j_call: TRBJ2-7; d_call: .; v_call: TRBV12-3/TRBV12-4; cdr3_aa: CASSFEGRLEQYF; cdr3_nt: TGTGCCAGCAGTTTTGAGGGGAGATTGGAGCAGTACTTC
clone_size: many; j_call: TRBJ2-5; d_call: TRBD2; v_call: TRBV5-5; cdr3_aa: CASSITGGQETQYF; cdr3_nt: TGTGCCAGCAGCATCACGGGGGGGCAAGAGACCCAGTACTTC
clone_size: .; j_call: TRBJ2-5; d_call: .; v_call: TRBV2; cdr3_aa: CASSDGSSRETQYF; cdr3_nt: TGTGCCAGCAGTGATGGCTCCTCGCGTGAGACCCAGTACTTC
clone_size: few; j_call: TRBJ2-7; d_call: .; v_call: TRBV7-2; cdr3_aa: CASSLVRSGEQYF; cdr3_nt: TGTGCCAGCAGCTTAGTCCGCTCCGGAGAGCAGTACTTC
clone_size: .; j_call: TRBJ1-1; d_call: .; v_call: TRBV7-2; cdr3_aa: CASSPSGRGAEAFF; cdr3_nt: TGTGCCAGCAGCCCTAGTGGTCGGGGCGCTGAAGCTTTCTTT
clone_size: few; j_call: TRBJ1-5; d_call: TRBD1; v_call: TRBV19; cdr3_aa: CASNRGKEPQHF; cdr3_nt: TGTGCCAGTAACAGGGGGAAGGAGCCCCAGCATTTT
clone_size: few; j_call: TRBJ2-2; d_call: TRBD1; v_call: TRBV6-2/TRBV6-3; cdr3_aa: CASSYIPRDRYTGELFF; cdr3_nt: TGTGCCAGCAGTTATATCCCTCGGGACAGATACACCGGGGAGCTGTTTTTT
clone_size: .; j_call: TRBJ2-1; d_call: .; v_call: TRBV29-1; cdr3_aa: CSTGQLNEQFF; cdr3_nt: TGCAGCACCGGTCAGTTAAATGAGCAGTTCTTC
clone_size: few; j_call: TRBJ2-1; d_call: TRBD2; v_call: TRBV20-1; cdr3_aa: CSARRQGLAGIGQFF; cdr3_nt: TGCAGTGCTAGGAGACAGGGACTAGCGGGAATTGGGCAGTTCTTC
clone_size: .; j_call: TRBJ2-1; d_call: TRBD2; v_call: TRBV6-5; cdr3_aa: CASSYSRLAGVFEQFF; cdr3_nt: TGTGCCAGCAGTTACTCGCGCCTAGCGGGAGTCTTCGAGCAGTTCTTC
clone_size: few; j_call: TRBJ2-1; d_call: .; v_call: TRBV3-1; cdr3_aa: CASGGAIYNEQFF; cdr3_nt: TGTGCCAGCGGCGGAGCGATCTACAATGAGCAGTTCTTC
clone_size: few; j_call: TRBJ2-7; d_call: TRBD1; v_call: TRBV7-9; cdr3_aa: CASSSLPGRGPPYEQYF; cdr3_nt: TGTGCCAGCAGCTCCCTCCCAGGCAGGGGGCCCCCCTACGAGCAGTACTTC
clone_size: many; j_call: TRBJ1-3; d_call: .; v_call: TRBV12-3/TRBV12-4; cdr3_aa: CASSRTGKGNTIYF; cdr3_nt: TGTGCCAGCAGTCGGACCGGGAAGGGAAACACCATATATTTT